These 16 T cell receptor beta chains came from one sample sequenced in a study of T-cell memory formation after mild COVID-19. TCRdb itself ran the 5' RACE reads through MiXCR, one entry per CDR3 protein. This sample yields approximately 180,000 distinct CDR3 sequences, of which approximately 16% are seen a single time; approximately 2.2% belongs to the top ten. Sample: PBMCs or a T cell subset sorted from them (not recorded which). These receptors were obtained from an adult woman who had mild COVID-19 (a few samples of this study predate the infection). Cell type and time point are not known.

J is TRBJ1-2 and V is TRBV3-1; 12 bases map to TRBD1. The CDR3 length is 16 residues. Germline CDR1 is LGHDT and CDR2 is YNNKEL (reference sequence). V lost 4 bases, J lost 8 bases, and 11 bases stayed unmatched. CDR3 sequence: CASSLKPGQGARGYTF. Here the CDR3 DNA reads TGTGCCAGCAGCCTAAAACCGGGACAGGGGGCGCGGGGCTACACCTTC.

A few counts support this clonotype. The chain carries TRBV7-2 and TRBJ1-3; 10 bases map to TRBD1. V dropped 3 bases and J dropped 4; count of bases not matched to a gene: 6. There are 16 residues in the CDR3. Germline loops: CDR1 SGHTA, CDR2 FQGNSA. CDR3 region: CASSLAGTGVGNTIYF. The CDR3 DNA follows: TGTGCCAGCAGCTTGGCCGGGACAGGGGTCGGAAACACCATATATTTT.

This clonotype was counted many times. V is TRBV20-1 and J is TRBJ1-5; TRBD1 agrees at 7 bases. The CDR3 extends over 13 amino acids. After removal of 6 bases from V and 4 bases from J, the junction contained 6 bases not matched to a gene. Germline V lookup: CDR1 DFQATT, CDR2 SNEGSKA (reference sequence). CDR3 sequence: CSAVGTANQPQHF. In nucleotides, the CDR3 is TGCAGTGCGGTAGGGACAGCAAATCAGCCCCAGCATTTT.

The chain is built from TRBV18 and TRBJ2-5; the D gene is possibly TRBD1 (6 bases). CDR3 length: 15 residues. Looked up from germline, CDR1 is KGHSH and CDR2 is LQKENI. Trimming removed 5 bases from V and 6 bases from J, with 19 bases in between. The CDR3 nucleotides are TGTGCCAGCTCAGCATTCCCAGGGGTGGAGAAGACCCAGTACTTC. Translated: CASSAFPGVEKTQYF. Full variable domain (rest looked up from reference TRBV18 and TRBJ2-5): NAGVMQNPRHLVRRRGQEARLRCSPMKGHSHVYWYRQLPEEGLKFMVYLQKENIIDESGMPKERFSAEFPKEGPSILRIQQVVRGDSAAYFCASSAFPGVEKTQYFGPGTRLLVL.

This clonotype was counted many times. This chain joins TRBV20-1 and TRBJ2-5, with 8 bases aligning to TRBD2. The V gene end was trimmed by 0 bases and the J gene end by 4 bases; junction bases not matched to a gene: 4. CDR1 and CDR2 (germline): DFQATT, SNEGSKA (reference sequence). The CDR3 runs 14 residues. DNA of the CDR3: TGCAGTGCTAGAGATGAAGCGGGAGCAGAGACCCAGTACTTC. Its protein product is CSARDEAGAETQYF.

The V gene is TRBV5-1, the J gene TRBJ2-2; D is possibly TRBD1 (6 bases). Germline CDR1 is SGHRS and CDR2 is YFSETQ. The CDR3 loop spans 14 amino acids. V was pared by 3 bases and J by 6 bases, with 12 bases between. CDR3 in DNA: TGCGCCAGCAGCTCCAAAGCAGGGGCCGGGGAGCTGTTTTTT. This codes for CASSSKAGAGELFF.

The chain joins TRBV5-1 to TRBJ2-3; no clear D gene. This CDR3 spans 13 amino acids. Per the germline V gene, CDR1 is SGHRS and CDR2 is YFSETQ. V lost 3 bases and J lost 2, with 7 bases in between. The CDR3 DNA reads TGCGCCAGCAGCTCAATTCACACAGATACGCAGTATTTT. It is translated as CASSSIHTDTQYF.

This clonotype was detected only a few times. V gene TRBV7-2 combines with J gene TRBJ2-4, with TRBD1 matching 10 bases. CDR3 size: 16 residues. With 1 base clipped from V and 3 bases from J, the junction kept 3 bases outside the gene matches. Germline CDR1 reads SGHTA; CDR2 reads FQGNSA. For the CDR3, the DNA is TGTGCCAGCAGCTTAGAGACAGGGGGCAGCAAAAACATTCAGTACTTC. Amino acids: CASSLETGGSKNIQYF. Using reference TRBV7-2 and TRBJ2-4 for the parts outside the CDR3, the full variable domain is GAGVSQSPSNKVTEKGKDVELRCDPISGHTALYWYRQSLGQGLEFLIYFQGNSAPDKSGLPSDRFSAERTGGSVSTLTIQRTQQEDSAVYLCASSLETGGSKNIQYFGAGTRLSVL.

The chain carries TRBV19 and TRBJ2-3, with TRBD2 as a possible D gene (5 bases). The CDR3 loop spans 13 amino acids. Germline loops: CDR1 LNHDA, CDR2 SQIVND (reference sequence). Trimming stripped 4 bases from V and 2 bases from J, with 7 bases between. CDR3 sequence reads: CASSTRDTDTQYF. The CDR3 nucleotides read TGTGCCAGTAGTACCCGGGACACAGATACGCAGTATTTT.

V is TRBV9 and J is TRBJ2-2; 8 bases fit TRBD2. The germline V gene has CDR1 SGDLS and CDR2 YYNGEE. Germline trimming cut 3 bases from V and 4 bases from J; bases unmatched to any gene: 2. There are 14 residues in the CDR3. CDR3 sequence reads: CASSGLAFTGELFF. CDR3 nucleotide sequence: TGTGCCAGCAGCGGACTAGCGTTCACCGGGGAGCTGTTTTTT.

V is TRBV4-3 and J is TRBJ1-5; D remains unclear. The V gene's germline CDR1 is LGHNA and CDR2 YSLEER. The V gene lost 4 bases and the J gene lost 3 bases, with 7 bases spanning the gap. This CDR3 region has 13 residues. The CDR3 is CASSPANNQPQHF. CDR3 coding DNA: TGCGCCAGCAGCCCAGCAAACAATCAGCCCCAGCATTTT.

In nucleotides, the CDR3 is TGCGCCAGCAGTTCCTGGCAGGGCAGCTCCTACGAGCAGTACTTC. Translating it yields CASSSWQGSSYEQYF. The genes are TRBV4-1 and TRBJ2-7, with D possibly being TRBD1 (5 bases). The germline V and J ends were trimmed by 6 bases and 0 bases, with 15 bases remaining between them. Germline V gene lookup returns CDR1 MGHRA and CDR2 YSYEKL. The CDR3 is 15 residues long.

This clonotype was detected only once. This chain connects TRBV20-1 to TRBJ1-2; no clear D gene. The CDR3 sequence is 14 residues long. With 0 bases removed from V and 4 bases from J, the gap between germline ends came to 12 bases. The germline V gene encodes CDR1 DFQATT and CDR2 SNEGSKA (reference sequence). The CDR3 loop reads CSARDSQTTYGYTF. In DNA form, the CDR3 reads TGCAGTGCTAGAGATTCACAGACCACCTATGGCTACACCTTC.

The CDR3 DNA is TGTGCCAGCAGCCACCCGACAGGAAGTACTGAAGCTTTCTTT. Translation: CASSHPTGSTEAFF. This sequence joins TRBV3-1 and TRBJ1-1, with a weak D call TRBD1 (6 bases). The germline gives CDR1 LGHDT, CDR2 YNNKEL (reference sequence). Trimming shortened V by 3 bases and J by 5 bases, and 13 bases separated the two germline ends. The CDR3 covers 14 residues.

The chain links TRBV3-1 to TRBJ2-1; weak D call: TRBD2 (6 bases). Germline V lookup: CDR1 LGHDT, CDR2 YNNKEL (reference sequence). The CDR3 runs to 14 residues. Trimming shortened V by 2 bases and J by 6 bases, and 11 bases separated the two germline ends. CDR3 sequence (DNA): TGTGCCAGCAGCCAACCCGGACTACGCAATGAGCAGTTCTTC. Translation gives CASSQPGLRNEQFF.

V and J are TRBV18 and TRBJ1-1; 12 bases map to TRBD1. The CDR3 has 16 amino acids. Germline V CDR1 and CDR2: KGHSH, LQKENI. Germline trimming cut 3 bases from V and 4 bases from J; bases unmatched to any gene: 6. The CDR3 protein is CASSPTGQGASTEAFF. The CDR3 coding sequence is TGTGCCAGCTCACCTACGGGACAGGGGGCTAGCACTGAAGCTTTCTTT.